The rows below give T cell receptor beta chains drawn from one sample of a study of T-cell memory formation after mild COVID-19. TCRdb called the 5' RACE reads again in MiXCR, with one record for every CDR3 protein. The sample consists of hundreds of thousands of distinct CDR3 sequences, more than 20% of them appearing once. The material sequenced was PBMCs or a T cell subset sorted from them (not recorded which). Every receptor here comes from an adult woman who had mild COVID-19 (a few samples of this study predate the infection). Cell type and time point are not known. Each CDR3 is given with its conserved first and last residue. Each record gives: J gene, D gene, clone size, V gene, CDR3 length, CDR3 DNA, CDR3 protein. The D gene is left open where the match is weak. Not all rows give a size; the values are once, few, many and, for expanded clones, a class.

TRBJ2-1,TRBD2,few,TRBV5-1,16,TGCGCCAGCAGCCCCGCACTAGCGGGGGGTCACAATGAGCAGTTCTTC,CASSPALAGGHNEQFF
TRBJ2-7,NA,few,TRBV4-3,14,TGCGCCAGCAGCCTATCGAGGGGGAACTACGAGCAGTACTTC,CASSLSRGNYEQYF
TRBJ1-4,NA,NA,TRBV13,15,TGTGCCAGCAGCTTAAACGAAGGATTCGGAGAAAAACTGTTTTTT,CASSLNEGFGEKLFF
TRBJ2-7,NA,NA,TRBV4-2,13,TGTGCCAGCAGCCTTCAGGGGTCGGGGGAGCAGTACTTC,CASSLQGSGEQYF
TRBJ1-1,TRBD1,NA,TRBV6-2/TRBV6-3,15,TGTGCCAGCAGTAGCAGACAGGGAGGGGCCACTGAAGCTTTCTTT,CASSSRQGGATEAFF
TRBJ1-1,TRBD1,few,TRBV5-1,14,TGCGCCAGCAGCTTGGGAGGGGGCACGCCCGGAGCTTTCTTT,CASSLGGGTPGAFF
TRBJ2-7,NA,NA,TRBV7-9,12,TGTGCCAGCAGCTCCTCGGGAGACGAGCAGTACTTC,CASSSSGDEQYF
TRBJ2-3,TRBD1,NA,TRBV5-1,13,TGCGCCAGCAGCCGTGGACAGGGCGATACGCAGTATTTT,CASSRGQGDTQYF
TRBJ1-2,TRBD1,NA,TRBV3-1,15,TGTGCCAGCAGCGCGCACAGGGGGCGGAACTATGGCTACACCTTC,CASSAHRGRNYGYTF
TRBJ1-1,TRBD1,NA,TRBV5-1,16,TGCGCCAGCAGCTCTACAGGGGGCGTCCAGGGGACTGAAGCTTTCTTT,CASSSTGGVQGTEAFF
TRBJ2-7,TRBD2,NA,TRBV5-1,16,TGCGCCAGCAGCTTGGCCGGGACTAGCGTCACCTACGAGCAGTACTTC,CASSLAGTSVTYEQYF
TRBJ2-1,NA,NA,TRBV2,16,TGTGCCAGCATGGTTGGGGGCGCAGTGGCGTGGGAGGAGCAGTTCTTC,CASMVGGAVAWEEQFF
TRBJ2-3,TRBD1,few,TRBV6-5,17,TGTGCCAGCAGTTACCCCGGGACAGGGAGAGAGGGAGATACGCAGTATTTT,CASSYPGTGREGDTQYF
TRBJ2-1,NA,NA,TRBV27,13,TGTGCCAGCAGTTTATTCGGGTATACTGAGCAGTTCTTC,CASSLFGYTEQFF
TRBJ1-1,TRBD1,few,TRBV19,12,TGTGCCAGTAGTAGATCGGGACAGGAAGCTTTCTTT,CASSRSGQEAFF
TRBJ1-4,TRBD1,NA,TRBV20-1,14,TGCAGTGCTAGTCTCAGGGGGTTCGATGAAAAACTGTTTTTT,CSASLRGFDEKLFF
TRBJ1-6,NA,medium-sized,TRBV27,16,TGTGCCAGCAGTTTTTGGGAGACCTTATATAATTCACCCCTCCACTTT,CASSFWETLYNSPLHF
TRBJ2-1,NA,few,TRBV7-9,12,TGTGCCAGCAGCTTCCACCCCGATGAGCAGTTCTTC,CASSFHPDEQFF
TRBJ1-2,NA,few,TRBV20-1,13,TGCAGTGCAAGCAAGGCACAGGGCCATGGCTACACCTTC,CSASKAQGHGYTF
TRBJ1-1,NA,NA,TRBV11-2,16,TGTGCCAGCAGCCCCAGTGGTCGGGGGGTGGGCACTGAAGCTTTCTTT,CASSPSGRGVGTEAFF
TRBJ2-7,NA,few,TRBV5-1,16,TGCGCCAGCAGCTTGGGATCCGACCGATCATGGGACGAGCAGTACTTC,CASSLGSDRSWDEQYF
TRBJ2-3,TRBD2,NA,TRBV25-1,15,TGTGCCAGCAGTGAATCGGAAGCGGGGGGAGATACGCAGTATTTT,CASSESEAGGDTQYF
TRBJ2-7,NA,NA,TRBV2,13,TGTGCCAGCGTTGGAGGGAACTCCTACGAGCAGTACTTC,CASVGGNSYEQYF
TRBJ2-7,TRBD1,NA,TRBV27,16,TGTGCCAGCAGTTTTAGGCTTAGACAGGGGGCTTACGAGCAGTACTTC,CASSFRLRQGAYEQYF
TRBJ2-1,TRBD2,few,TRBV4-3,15,TGCGCCAGCAGCCAAGAAATAGCGGGAGTGGATGAGCAGTTCTTC,CASSQEIAGVDEQFF
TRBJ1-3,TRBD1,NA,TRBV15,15,TGTGCCACCAGCAGGGACAGGGGCTCTGGAAACACCATATATTTT,CATSRDRGSGNTIYF
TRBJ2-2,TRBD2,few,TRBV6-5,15,TGTGCCAGCAGTTCCGGACTAGATAACCCTGGGGAGCTGTTTTTT,CASSSGLDNPGELFF
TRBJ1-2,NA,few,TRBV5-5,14,TGTGCCAGCAGCGACCCCGGACAGCCCTATGGCTACACCTTC,CASSDPGQPYGYTF
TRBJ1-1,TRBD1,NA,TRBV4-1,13,TGCGCCAGCAGCAGGACAGGGAGCACTGAAGCTTTCTTT,CASSRTGSTEAFF
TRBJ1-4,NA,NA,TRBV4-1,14,TGCGCCAGCAGCCAAGGACACTCTAATGAAAAACTGTTTTTT,CASSQGHSNEKLFF
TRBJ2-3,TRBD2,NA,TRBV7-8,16,TGTGCCAGCAGAAGGAGCCGGGGGGGGATAGCAGATACGCAGTATTTT,CASRRSRGGIADTQYF
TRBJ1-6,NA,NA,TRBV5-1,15,TGCGCCAGCAGCTCGGGAGGTCGGCAGGTAGCACCCCTCCACTTT,CASSSGGRQVAPLHF
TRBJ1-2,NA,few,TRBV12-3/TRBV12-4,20,TGTGCCAGCAGCCACTTGCTCTCCGTTTTGGCACAACGCCAGAGCTATGGCTACACCTTC,CASSHLLSVLAQRQSYGYTF
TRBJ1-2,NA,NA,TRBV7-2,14,TGTGCCAGCAGCTTATCGCCAGGCCCCTATGGCTACACCTTC,CASSLSPGPYGYTF
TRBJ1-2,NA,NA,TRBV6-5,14,TGTGCCAGCAGTGTGGGACTCCTAGGAGGTGGCTACACCTTC,CASSVGLLGGGYTF
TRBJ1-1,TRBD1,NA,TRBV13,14,TGTGCCAGCAGCTTAGTGGCAGGGGGAATTGAAGCTTTCTTT,CASSLVAGGIEAFF
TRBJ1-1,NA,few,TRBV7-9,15,TGTGCCAGCAGCTTACTTTTTGTTAGGAACACTGAAGCTTTCTTT,CASSLLFVRNTEAFF
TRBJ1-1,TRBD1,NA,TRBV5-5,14,TGTGCCAGCAGCTTGATACCCACAGGGGCTGAAGCTTTCTTT,CASSLIPTGAEAFF